This T cell receptor (beta chain) came from a study of Graves' ophthalmopathy and Graves' hyperthyroidism. The wider study: Peripheral blood sampling preceded any treatment and occurred at initial diagnosis.

Study-wide results and caveats: Blood also held most thyroid clonotypes expanded above 0.001 frequency.

The CDR3 runs to 15 residues. V was clipped by 2 bases and J by 7 bases, with 15 bases between them. The germline V gene has CDR1 SGHTA and CDR2 FQGNSA. With regard to this clonotype: Its target is not known.

RNA served as the template for amplifying TCR beta CDR3 regions. Amplification began with first-round RT-PCR using HTBI primers, then second-round multiplex PCR was performed. TCRdb reprocessed the multiplex PCR reads via MiXCR and lists one record per CDR3 protein. The table has about 340,000 distinct CDR3 sequences, 15% to 20% seen once. Other autoimmune diseases, uncontrolled infections, pregnancy or lactation ruled patients out of participation. The sequence was collected from an adult man with Graves' ophthalmopathy. The chain employs TRBV7-2 and TRBJ1-5; no reliable D call. What was sequenced was peripheral blood. This CDR3 reads CASSLKGEGSQPQHF. DNA for the CDR3: TGTGCCAGCAGCTTAAAGGGAGAGGGCAGCCAGCCCCAGCATTTT.